The table lists the clone carrying this TCR beta chain with many counts. Its antigen is undetermined. These data belong to a study of post-analysis software for immune sequencing data. Between the trimmed V and J ends, which lost 5 bases and 7 bases, there was a span of 14 bases. The germline CDR1 and CDR2 sequences are MNHEY and SVGAGI. This CDR3 has 14 residues. Findings of the study overall: In patients, TRBV5-6, TRBV5-1 and TRBV20-1 belonged to five TRBV segments found more frequently than in controls. The authors found that F measure strongly co-clustered same-batch samples.

Unique molecular identifiers featured in each of the TCR beta cDNA libraries. MiXCR, run by TCRdb on the PCR reads, gives a single entry per CDR3 protein. There are 150,000 to 200,000 distinct CDR3 sequences in the sample; around 36% occur only once, and 25% to 30% lies in the top ten. Sequences were derived from blood, sampled after autologous hematopoietic stem cell transplantation. The V call is TRBV6-5, the J call TRBJ1-4; D is undetermined. This TCR came from a girl aged 5-17 years with multiple sclerosis. The chain's CDR3 is CASSPTQAGEKLFF. The CDR3 DNA reads TGTGCCAGCAGTCCGACGCAGGCCGGTGAAAAACTGTTTTTT.